These T cell receptor beta chains were read from a single sample in a study of regulatory and conventional T cells in RAG deficiency. Data came from immunoSEQ multiplex PCR; TCRdb stores just in-frame clones and leaves some out. The repertoire holds approximately 8,500 clones, with around 81% as singletons. These data were likewise used in another study, on regulatory T cells.

Sequencing was performed on CD8+ T cells sorted from blood. The receptor source for this set is a human donor in good health. Both conserved end residues are part of each CDR3. A D gene is named only where the DNA matches it firmly. Size values are once, few and many counts, or a class for expanded clones, and some rows have none.

d_call: NA
clone_size: NA
j_call: TRBJ1-4
cdr3_length: 16
v_call: TRBV7-9
cdr3_nt: TGTGCCAGCAGCCTGGGGGGGACCGGGTCTGATGAAAAACTGTTTTTT
cdr3_aa: CASSLGGTGSDEKLFF

d_call: NA
clone_size: once
j_call: TRBJ2-2
cdr3_length: 17
v_call: TRBV5-1
cdr3_nt: TGCGCCAGCTCCCAGGAAGGTGGAATAGGGCGGACCGGGGAGCTGTTTTTT
cdr3_aa: CASSQEGGIGRTGELFF

d_call: NA
clone_size: NA
j_call: TRBJ2-3
cdr3_length: 15
v_call: TRBV11-3
cdr3_nt: TGTGCCAGCAGCCACCGAGGGGATACCACAGATACGCAGTATTTT
cdr3_aa: CASSHRGDTTDTQYF

d_call: NA
clone_size: NA
j_call: TRBJ1-2
cdr3_length: 14
v_call: TRBV19
cdr3_nt: TGTGCCAGTAGTCCTACAGGGTCGGGCTATGGCTACACCTTC
cdr3_aa: CASSPTGSGYGYTF

d_call: TRBD2
clone_size: NA
j_call: TRBJ2-3
cdr3_length: 18
v_call: TRBV5-5
cdr3_nt: TGTGCCAGCAGCTTGGTTGGTGGGCCTAGCGGGATGTCAGATACGCAGTATTTT
cdr3_aa: CASSLVGGPSGMSDTQYF

d_call: TRBD2
clone_size: NA
j_call: TRBJ2-1
cdr3_length: 17
v_call: TRBV5-4
cdr3_nt: TGTGCCAGCAGCCCCGGGATAGCGGGGAGCTCCTACAATGAGCAGTTCTTC
cdr3_aa: CASSPGIAGSSYNEQFF

d_call: NA
clone_size: NA
j_call: TRBJ2-2
cdr3_length: 15
v_call: TRBV9
cdr3_nt: TGTGCCAGCAGCCTGCGGGACACGAACACCGGGGAGCTGTTTTTT
cdr3_aa: CASSLRDTNTGELFF

d_call: TRBD2
clone_size: NA
j_call: TRBJ2-7
cdr3_length: 13
v_call: TRBV15
cdr3_nt: TGTGCCACCAGCAGATCGGGACTAGACGAGCAGTACTTC
cdr3_aa: CATSRSGLDEQYF

d_call: NA
clone_size: once
j_call: TRBJ2-3
cdr3_length: 18
v_call: TRBV28
cdr3_nt: TGTGCCAGCAGTCCCCCGGGAAGGGCCCTAATTTCCACAGATACGCAGTATTTT
cdr3_aa: CASSPPGRALISTDTQYF

d_call: NA
clone_size: NA
j_call: TRBJ1-2
cdr3_length: 15
v_call: TRBV4-1
cdr3_nt: TGCGCCAGCAGCCATGTAGGGGGACTCCGCTATGGCTACACCTTC
cdr3_aa: CASSHVGGLRYGYTF

d_call: TRBD1
clone_size: NA
j_call: TRBJ2-2
cdr3_length: 15
v_call: TRBV6-5
cdr3_nt: TGTGCCAGCAGATCGGACAGGGGGTACACCGGGGAGCTGTTTTTT
cdr3_aa: CASRSDRGYTGELFF

d_call: TRBD2
clone_size: NA
j_call: TRBJ2-2
cdr3_length: 16
v_call: TRBV19
cdr3_nt: TGTGCCAGTAGTATACCCCGGGAGGCGAACACCGGGGAGCTGTTTTTT
cdr3_aa: CASSIPREANTGELFF

d_call: NA
clone_size: NA
j_call: TRBJ2-7
cdr3_length: 16
v_call: TRBV18
cdr3_nt: TGTGCCAGCTCACACGAAGGGGACCACGGATTTAGCGAGCAGTACTTC
cdr3_aa: CASSHEGDHGFSEQYF

d_call: TRBD2
clone_size: NA
j_call: TRBJ2-3
cdr3_length: 16
v_call: TRBV9
cdr3_nt: TGTGCCAGCAGCGTATCGCACGGGAGGGCCACAGATACGCAGTATTTT
cdr3_aa: CASSVSHGRATDTQYF

d_call: NA
clone_size: NA
j_call: TRBJ1-2
cdr3_length: 16
v_call: TRBV7-5
cdr3_nt: TGTGCCAGCAGCTTAATCGGGGAGGGGGCAGGAGATGGCTACACCTTC
cdr3_aa: CASSLIGEGAGDGYTF

d_call: NA
clone_size: NA
j_call: TRBJ2-7
cdr3_length: 13
v_call: TRBV4-1
cdr3_nt: TGCGCCAGCAGCCAAGGAGAATCGATCGAGCAGTACTTC
cdr3_aa: CASSQGESIEQYF

d_call: NA
clone_size: few
j_call: TRBJ1-6
cdr3_length: 14
v_call: TRBV2
cdr3_nt: TGTGCCAGCAGTGAAGCAATGCGGTATTCACCCCTCCACTTT
cdr3_aa: CASSEAMRYSPLHF

d_call: NA
clone_size: NA
j_call: TRBJ2-2
cdr3_length: 11
v_call: TRBV4-2
cdr3_nt: TGTGCCAGCAGCCATGCCGGGGAGCTGTTTTTT
cdr3_aa: CASSHAGELFF

d_call: TRBD2
clone_size: NA
j_call: TRBJ2-3
cdr3_length: 15
v_call: TRBV5-4
cdr3_nt: TGTGCCAGCACGACTAGCACAGAAGTCACAGATACGCAGTATTTT
cdr3_aa: CASTTSTEVTDTQYF

d_call: NA
clone_size: NA
j_call: TRBJ1-6
cdr3_length: 15
v_call: TRBV4-1
cdr3_nt: TGCGCCAGCAGCCAAGATCCGGCAGGCCGATCACCCCTCCACTTT
cdr3_aa: CASSQDPAGRSPLHF

d_call: NA
clone_size: NA
j_call: TRBJ2-7
cdr3_length: 13
v_call: TRBV6-1
cdr3_nt: TGTGCCAGCAGTGAACGGTGGGGCATGGAGCAGTACTTC
cdr3_aa: CASSERWGMEQYF

d_call: TRBD1
clone_size: once
j_call: TRBJ1-1
cdr3_length: 15
v_call: TRBV9
cdr3_nt: TGTGCCAGCAGCGTAGGGACAGGCTCAAACACTGAAGCTTTCTTT
cdr3_aa: CASSVGTGSNTEAFF

d_call: TRBD1
clone_size: few
j_call: TRBJ1-5
cdr3_length: 17
v_call: TRBV11-2
cdr3_nt: TGTGCCAGCAGCTCCGCTGTCTTGGGACAGCGAAATCAGCCCCAGCATTTT
cdr3_aa: CASSSAVLGQRNQPQHF

d_call: NA
clone_size: few
j_call: TRBJ1-5
cdr3_length: 14
v_call: TRBV7-9
cdr3_nt: TGTGCCAGCAGCTTATTAGGGGAACATCAGCCCCAGCATTTT
cdr3_aa: CASSLLGEHQPQHF

d_call: TRBD1
clone_size: NA
j_call: TRBJ1-1
cdr3_length: 15
v_call: TRBV6-5
cdr3_nt: TGTGCCAGCAGTTACACACAGACAGGGATCACTGAAGCTTTCTTT
cdr3_aa: CASSYTQTGITEAFF

d_call: NA
clone_size: NA
j_call: TRBJ2-7
cdr3_length: 15
v_call: TRBV4-1
cdr3_nt: TGCGCCAGCAGCCAAGAAGCTCCAGGCTCCTACGAGCAGTACTTC
cdr3_aa: CASSQEAPGSYEQYF

d_call: NA
clone_size: NA
j_call: TRBJ2-7
cdr3_length: 14
v_call: TRBV2
cdr3_nt: TGTGCCAGCAGTGAAGGGAGGGTTATCTACGAGCAGTACTTC
cdr3_aa: CASSEGRVIYEQYF

d_call: NA
clone_size: NA
j_call: TRBJ2-1
cdr3_length: 12
v_call: TRBV19
cdr3_nt: TGTGCCAGTAGCCTCTACCACAATGAGCAGTTCTTC
cdr3_aa: CASSLYHNEQFF

d_call: TRBD1
clone_size: medium-sized
j_call: TRBJ2-7
cdr3_length: 13
v_call: TRBV10-2
cdr3_nt: TGCGCCAGCAGCACCACGGACAGGGGCGAGCAGTACTTC
cdr3_aa: CASSTTDRGEQYF

d_call: NA
clone_size: NA
j_call: TRBJ1-1
cdr3_length: 13
v_call: TRBV2
cdr3_nt: TGTGCCAGCAGCCAAGGGGAAGGTACTGAAGCTTTCTTT
cdr3_aa: CASSQGEGTEAFF

d_call: NA
clone_size: NA
j_call: TRBJ1-1
cdr3_length: 15
v_call: TRBV28
cdr3_nt: TGTGCCAGCAGTCTCGTTCGTGGAAGGGGCGCTGAAGCTTTCTTT
cdr3_aa: CASSLVRGRGAEAFF

d_call: NA
clone_size: NA
j_call: TRBJ2-7
cdr3_length: 15
v_call: TRBV7-6
cdr3_nt: TGTGCCAGCAGCTTAGACGGCGGGACCTTCTCCGAGCAGTACTTC
cdr3_aa: CASSLDGGTFSEQYF

d_call: TRBD1
clone_size: NA
j_call: TRBJ2-7
cdr3_length: 14
v_call: TRBV9
cdr3_nt: TGTGCCAGCAGCGTAGGGACAGGGGTTTACGAGCAGTACTTC
cdr3_aa: CASSVGTGVYEQYF

d_call: TRBD1
clone_size: NA
j_call: TRBJ2-1
cdr3_length: 13
v_call: TRBV7-9
cdr3_nt: TGTGCCAGCAGCGGGACAGTTTACAATGAGCAGTTCTTC
cdr3_aa: CASSGTVYNEQFF

d_call: TRBD1
clone_size: NA
j_call: TRBJ1-1
cdr3_length: 16
v_call: TRBV9
cdr3_nt: TGTGCCAGCAGCGGGGGAGCGGGGACAGAGAACACTGAAGCTTTCTTT
cdr3_aa: CASSGGAGTENTEAFF

d_call: NA
clone_size: NA
j_call: TRBJ2-5
cdr3_length: 13
v_call: TRBV13
cdr3_nt: TGTGCCAGCAGCTTAGAAGCCGGGGAGACCCAGTACTTC
cdr3_aa: CASSLEAGETQYF

d_call: NA
clone_size: medium-sized
j_call: TRBJ1-1
cdr3_length: 14
v_call: TRBV9
cdr3_nt: TGTGCCAGCAGCGTAGAAGAATCGAACACTGAAGCTTTCTTT
cdr3_aa: CASSVEESNTEAFF

d_call: NA
clone_size: NA
j_call: TRBJ2-1
cdr3_length: 14
v_call: TRBV28
cdr3_nt: TGTGCCAGCAGTTTAAGAGTTCCCTACAATGAGCAGTTCTTC
cdr3_aa: CASSLRVPYNEQFF

d_call: NA
clone_size: NA
j_call: TRBJ1-1
cdr3_length: 17
v_call: TRBV2
cdr3_nt: TGTGCCAGCAGTGTAACGGTACGTAATCCGTCAAACACTGAAGCTTTCTTT
cdr3_aa: CASSVTVRNPSNTEAFF

d_call: NA
clone_size: NA
j_call: TRBJ2-4
cdr3_length: 12
v_call: TRBV13
cdr3_nt: TGTGCCAGCAGACACGAGAAAAACATTCAGTACTTC
cdr3_aa: CASRHEKNIQYF

d_call: NA
clone_size: NA
j_call: TRBJ1-5
cdr3_length: 13
v_call: TRBV4-1
cdr3_nt: TGCGCCAGCAGCCTAAACCAGGATCAGCCCCAGCATTTT
cdr3_aa: CASSLNQDQPQHF

d_call: TRBD1
clone_size: medium-sized
j_call: TRBJ2-2
cdr3_length: 15
v_call: TRBV5-5
cdr3_nt: TGTGCCAGCAGCTTGAACAGGGGGAGTAACAGGGAGCTGTTTTTT
cdr3_aa: CASSLNRGSNRELFF

d_call: TRBD1
clone_size: NA
j_call: TRBJ1-2
cdr3_length: 14
v_call: TRBV27
cdr3_nt: TGTGCCAGCAGAGGCGCGGGGACAGGGAGTGGCTACACCTTC
cdr3_aa: CASRGAGTGSGYTF

d_call: NA
clone_size: NA
j_call: TRBJ1-5
cdr3_length: 15
v_call: TRBV5-1
cdr3_nt: TGCGCCAGCAGCCCTACAGGTTATAGCAATCAGCCCCAGCATTTT
cdr3_aa: CASSPTGYSNQPQHF

d_call: NA
clone_size: NA
j_call: TRBJ2-1
cdr3_length: 15
v_call: TRBV7-9
cdr3_nt: TGTGCCAGCAGCTTAGTACAGGGACTATACAATGAGCAGTTCTTC
cdr3_aa: CASSLVQGLYNEQFF

d_call: NA
clone_size: NA
j_call: TRBJ2-7
cdr3_length: 12
v_call: TRBV7-8
cdr3_nt: TGTGCCAGCAGCCCCGCCTCCTACGAGCAGTACTTC
cdr3_aa: CASSPASYEQYF

d_call: NA
clone_size: NA
j_call: TRBJ2-7
cdr3_length: 12
v_call: TRBV5-5
cdr3_nt: TGTGCCAGCAGCTTAGGGCGGAACGAGCAGTACTTC
cdr3_aa: CASSLGRNEQYF

d_call: TRBD2
clone_size: few
j_call: TRBJ2-1
cdr3_length: 16
v_call: TRBV9
cdr3_nt: TGTGCCAGCAGTCCCTCCGGGACTAGCGAGTACAATGAGCAGTTCTTC
cdr3_aa: CASSPSGTSEYNEQFF

d_call: NA
clone_size: NA
j_call: TRBJ2-7
cdr3_length: 13
v_call: TRBV27
cdr3_nt: TGTGCCAGCAGTTTATCCCAGACCTACGAGCAGTACTTC
cdr3_aa: CASSLSQTYEQYF

d_call: NA
clone_size: once
j_call: TRBJ1-5
cdr3_length: 13
v_call: TRBV6-5
cdr3_nt: TGTGCCAGCAGTTACTCGAGGGATCAGCCCCAGCATTTT
cdr3_aa: CASSYSRDQPQHF

d_call: TRBD2
clone_size: NA
j_call: TRBJ2-1
cdr3_length: 14
v_call: TRBV19
cdr3_nt: TGTGCCAGTCGACCGGGACTAGGTTACAATGAGCAGTTCTTC
cdr3_aa: CASRPGLGYNEQFF

d_call: TRBD2
clone_size: NA
j_call: TRBJ2-5
cdr3_length: 17
v_call: TRBV6-1
cdr3_nt: TGTGCCAGCAGTGTCAGACTAGCGGGGGGACCCCAAGAGACCCAGTACTTC
cdr3_aa: CASSVRLAGGPQETQYF

d_call: NA
clone_size: NA
j_call: TRBJ2-3
cdr3_length: 14
v_call: TRBV5-1
cdr3_nt: TGCGCCAGCAGCTTTCAGGGGCGGACAGATACGCAGTATTTT
cdr3_aa: CASSFQGRTDTQYF

d_call: NA
clone_size: NA
j_call: TRBJ1-6
cdr3_length: 16
v_call: TRBV4-1
cdr3_nt: TGCGCCAGCAGCCAAGGGACAGTGACGGTTAATTCACCCCTCCACTTT
cdr3_aa: CASSQGTVTVNSPLHF

d_call: NA
clone_size: NA
j_call: TRBJ2-3
cdr3_length: 18
v_call: TRBV19
cdr3_nt: TGTGCCAGTAGTATTGACGGGGGGCGGGGGCCTAGCACAGATACGCAGTATTTT
cdr3_aa: CASSIDGGRGPSTDTQYF